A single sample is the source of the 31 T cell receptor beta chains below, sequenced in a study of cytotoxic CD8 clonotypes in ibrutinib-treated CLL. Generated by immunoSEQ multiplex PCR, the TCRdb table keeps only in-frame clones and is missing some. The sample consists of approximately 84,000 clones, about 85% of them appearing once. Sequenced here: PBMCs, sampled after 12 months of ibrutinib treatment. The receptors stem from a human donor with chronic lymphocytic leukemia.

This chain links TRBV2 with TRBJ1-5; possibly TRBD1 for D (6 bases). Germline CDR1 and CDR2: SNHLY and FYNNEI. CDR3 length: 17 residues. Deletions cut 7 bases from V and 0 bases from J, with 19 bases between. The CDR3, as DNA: TGTGCCAGCACGGGGGGGCTCTTGGATCCTAGCAATCAGCCCCAGCATTTT. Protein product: CASTGGLLDPSNQPQHF. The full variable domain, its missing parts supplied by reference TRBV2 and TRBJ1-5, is EPEVTQTPSHQVTQMGQEVILRCVPISNHLYFYWYRQILGQKVEFLVSFYNNEISEKSEIFDDQFSVERPDGSNFTLKIRSTKLEDSAMYFCASTGGLLDPSNQPQHFGDGTRLSIL.

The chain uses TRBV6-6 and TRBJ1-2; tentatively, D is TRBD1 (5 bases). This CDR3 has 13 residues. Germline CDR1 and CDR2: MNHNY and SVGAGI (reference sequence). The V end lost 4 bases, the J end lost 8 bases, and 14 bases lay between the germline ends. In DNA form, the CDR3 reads TGTGCCAGCAGTTTAGATTTTGGGGACGGCTACACCTTC. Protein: CASSLDFGDGYTF.

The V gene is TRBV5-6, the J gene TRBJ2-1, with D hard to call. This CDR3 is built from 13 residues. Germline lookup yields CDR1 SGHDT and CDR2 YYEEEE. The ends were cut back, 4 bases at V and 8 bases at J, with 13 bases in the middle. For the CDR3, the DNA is TGTGCCAGCAGCACGGCTAGGGTCGATGAGCAGTTCTTC. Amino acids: CASSTARVDEQFF. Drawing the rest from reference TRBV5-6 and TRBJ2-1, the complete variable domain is DAGVTQSPTHLIKTRGQQVTLRCSPKSGHDTVSWYQQALGQGPQFIFQYYEEEERQRGNFPDRFSGHQFPNYSSELNVNALLLGDSALYLCASSTARVDEQFFGPGTRLTVL.

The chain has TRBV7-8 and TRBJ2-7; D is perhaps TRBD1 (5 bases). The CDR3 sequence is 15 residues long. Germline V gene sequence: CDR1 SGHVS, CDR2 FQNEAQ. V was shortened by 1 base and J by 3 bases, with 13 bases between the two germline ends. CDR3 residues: CASSLDQGPYYEQYF. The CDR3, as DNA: TGTGCCAGCAGCTTAGATCAGGGTCCCTACTACGAGCAGTACTTC.

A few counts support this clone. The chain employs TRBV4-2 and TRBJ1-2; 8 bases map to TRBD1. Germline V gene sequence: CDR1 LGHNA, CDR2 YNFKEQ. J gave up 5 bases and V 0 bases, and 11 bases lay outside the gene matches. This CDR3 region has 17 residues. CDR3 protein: CASSQDQGAYAGYGYTF. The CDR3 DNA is TGTGCCAGCAGCCAAGACCAGGGGGCTTATGCGGGATATGGCTACACCTTC.

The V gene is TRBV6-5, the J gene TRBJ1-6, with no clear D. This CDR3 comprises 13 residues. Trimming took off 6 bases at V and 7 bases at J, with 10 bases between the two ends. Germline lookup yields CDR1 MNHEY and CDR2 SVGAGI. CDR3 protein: CASSFAPNSPLHF. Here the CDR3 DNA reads TGTGCCAGCAGCTTCGCCCCCAATTCACCCCTCCACTTT.

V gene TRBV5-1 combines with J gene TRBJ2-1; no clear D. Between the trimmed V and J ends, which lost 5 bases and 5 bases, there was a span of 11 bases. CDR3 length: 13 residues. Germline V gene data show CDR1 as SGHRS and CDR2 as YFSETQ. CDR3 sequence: CASSGLIDNEQFF. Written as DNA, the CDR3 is TGCGCCAGCAGTGGTCTTATCGACAATGAGCAGTTCTTC.

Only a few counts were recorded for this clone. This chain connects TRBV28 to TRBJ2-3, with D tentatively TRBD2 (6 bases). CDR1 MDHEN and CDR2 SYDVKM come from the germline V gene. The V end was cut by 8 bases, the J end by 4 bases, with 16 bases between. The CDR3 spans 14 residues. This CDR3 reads CASGGGSVSDTQYF. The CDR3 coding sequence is TGTGCCAGCGGTGGGGGGAGTGTGTCAGATACGCAGTATTTT.

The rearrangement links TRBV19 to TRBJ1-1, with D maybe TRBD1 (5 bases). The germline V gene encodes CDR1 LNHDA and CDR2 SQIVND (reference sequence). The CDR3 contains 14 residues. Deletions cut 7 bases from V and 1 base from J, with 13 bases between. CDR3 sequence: CASTQGPKNTEAFF. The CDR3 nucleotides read TGTGCCAGTACCCAGGGACCCAAGAACACTGAAGCTTTCTTT.

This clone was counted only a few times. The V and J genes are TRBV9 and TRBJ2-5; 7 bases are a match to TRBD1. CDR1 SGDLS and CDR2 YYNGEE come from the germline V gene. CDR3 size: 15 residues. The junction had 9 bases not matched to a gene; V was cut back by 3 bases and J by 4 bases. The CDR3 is CASSASQGVGETQYF. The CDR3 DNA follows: TGTGCCAGCAGCGCATCCCAGGGGGTGGGAGAGACCCAGTACTTC.

CDR3 loop: CASSRAGANTGELFF. The CDR3 DNA reads as TGTGCCAGCAGCCGAGCGGGCGCGAACACCGGGGAGCTGTTTTTT. The chain uses TRBV7-9 and TRBJ2-2, with D possibly being TRBD2 (6 bases). The germline V gene encodes CDR1 SEHNR and CDR2 FQNEAQ (reference sequence). V was cut by 5 bases and J by 0 bases, with 10 bases left in between. This CDR3 comprises 15 residues.

The CDR3 DNA reads as TGCGCCAGCAGCCAAGATCGCCTAGCCCGACAAGAGACCCAGTACTTC. Encoded protein: CASSQDRLARQETQYF. This chain links TRBV4-1 with TRBJ2-5; weak D call: TRBD2 (5 bases). Per the germline V gene, CDR1 is MGHRA and CDR2 is YSYEKL. The CDR3 extends over 16 amino acids. With 0 bases removed from V and 2 bases from J, the gap between germline ends came to 13 bases.

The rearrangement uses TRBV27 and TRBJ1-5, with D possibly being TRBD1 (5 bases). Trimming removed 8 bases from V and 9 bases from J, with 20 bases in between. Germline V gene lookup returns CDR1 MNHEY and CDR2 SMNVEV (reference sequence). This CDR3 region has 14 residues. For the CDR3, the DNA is TGTGCCAGCCGTCCCCTACAGGCTAGCCGGCCCCAGCATTTT. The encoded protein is CASRPLQASRPQHF.

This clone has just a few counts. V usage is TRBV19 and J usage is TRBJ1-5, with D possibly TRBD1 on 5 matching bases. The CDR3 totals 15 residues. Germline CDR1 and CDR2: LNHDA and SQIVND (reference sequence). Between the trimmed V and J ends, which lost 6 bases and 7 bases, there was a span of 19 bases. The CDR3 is CASSPVQGLGQPQHF. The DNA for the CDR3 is TGTGCCAGTAGCCCCGTGCAGGGTCTAGGCCAGCCCCAGCATTTT.

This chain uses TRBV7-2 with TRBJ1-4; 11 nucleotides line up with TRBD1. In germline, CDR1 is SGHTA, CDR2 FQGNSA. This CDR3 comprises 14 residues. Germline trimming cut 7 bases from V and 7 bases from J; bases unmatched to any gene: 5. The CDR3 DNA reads TGTGCCAGCAACTCCGGACAGGGGGCTGAAAAACTGTTTTTT. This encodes CASNSGQGAEKLFF. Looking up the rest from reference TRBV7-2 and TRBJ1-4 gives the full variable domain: GAGVSQSPSNKVTEKGKDVELRCDPISGHTALYWYRQSLGQGLEFLIYFQGNSAPDKSGLPSDRFSAERTGGSVSTLTIQRTQQEDSAVYLCASNSGQGAEKLFFGSGTQLSVL.

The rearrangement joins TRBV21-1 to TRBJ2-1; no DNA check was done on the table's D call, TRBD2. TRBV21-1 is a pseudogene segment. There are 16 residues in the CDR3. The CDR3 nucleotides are TGTGCCAGCAGCAAAGGCGGGAGGGCGTCCTACAATGAGCAGTTCTTC. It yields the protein CASSKGGRASYNEQFF.

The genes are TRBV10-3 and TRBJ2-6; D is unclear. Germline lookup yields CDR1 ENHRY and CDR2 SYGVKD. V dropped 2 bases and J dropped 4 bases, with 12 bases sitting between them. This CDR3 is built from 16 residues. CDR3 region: CAISEGGPSGANVLTF. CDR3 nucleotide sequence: TGTGCCATCAGTGAGGGCGGCCCCTCGGGGGCCAACGTCCTGACTTTC.

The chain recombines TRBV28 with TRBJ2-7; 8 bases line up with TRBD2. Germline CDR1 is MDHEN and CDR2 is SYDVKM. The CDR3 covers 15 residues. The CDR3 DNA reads TGTGCTACACACGCGGGGGGTTTCGGCCCCTACGAGCAGTACTTC. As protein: CATHAGGFGPYEQYF. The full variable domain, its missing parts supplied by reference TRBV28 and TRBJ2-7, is DVKVTQSSRYLVKRTGEKVFLECVQDMDHENMFWYRQDPGLGLRLIYFSYDVKMKEKGDIPEGYSVSREKKERFSLILESASTNQTSMYLCATHAGGFGPYEQYFGPGTRLTVT.

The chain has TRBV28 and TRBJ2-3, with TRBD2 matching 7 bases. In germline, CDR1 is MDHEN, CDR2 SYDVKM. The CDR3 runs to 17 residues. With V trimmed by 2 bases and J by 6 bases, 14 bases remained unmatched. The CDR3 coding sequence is TGTGCCAGCAGTTTACGGGGGAGGGAGCCCCCCGGGGATACGCAGTATTTT. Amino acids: CASSLRGREPPGDTQYF.

Here the CDR3 reads CASTEGELQETQYF. The CDR3 DNA follows: TGTGCCAGCACCGAGGGAGAACTACAAGAGACCCAGTACTTC. The rearrangement uses TRBV2 and TRBJ2-5; tentative D call: TRBD2 (5 bases). Germline-derived CDR1 and CDR2 are SNHLY and FYNNEI. V lost 7 bases and J 2 bases, leaving 14 bases between the germline ends. The CDR3 totals 14 residues.

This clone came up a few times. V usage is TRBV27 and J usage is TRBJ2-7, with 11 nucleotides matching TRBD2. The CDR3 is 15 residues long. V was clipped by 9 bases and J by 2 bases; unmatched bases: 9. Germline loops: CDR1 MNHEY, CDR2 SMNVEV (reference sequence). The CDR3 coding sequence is TGTGCCAGGAGGACTAGCGGGCTGCCAGCCTACGAGCAGTACTTC. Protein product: CARRTSGLPAYEQYF.

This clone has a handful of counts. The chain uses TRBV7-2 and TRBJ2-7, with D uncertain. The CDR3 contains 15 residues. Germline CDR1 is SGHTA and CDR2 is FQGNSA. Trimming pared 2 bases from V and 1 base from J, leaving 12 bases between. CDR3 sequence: CASSLLEVGSYEQYF. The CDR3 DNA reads TGTGCCAGCAGCTTACTGGAAGTTGGGTCCTACGAGCAGTACTTC. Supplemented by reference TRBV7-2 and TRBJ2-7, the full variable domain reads GAGVSQSPSNKVTEKGKDVELRCDPISGHTALYWYRQSLGQGLEFLIYFQGNSAPDKSGLPSDRFSAERTGGSVSTLTIQRTQQEDSAVYLCASSLLEVGSYEQYFGPGTRLTVT.

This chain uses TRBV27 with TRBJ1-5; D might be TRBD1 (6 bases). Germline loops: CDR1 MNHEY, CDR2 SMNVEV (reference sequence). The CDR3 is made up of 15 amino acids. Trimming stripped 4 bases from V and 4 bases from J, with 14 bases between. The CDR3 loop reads CASSSWGQGNQPQHF. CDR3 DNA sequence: TGTGCCAGCAGTTCTTGGGGGCAGGGTAATCAGCCCCAGCATTTT.

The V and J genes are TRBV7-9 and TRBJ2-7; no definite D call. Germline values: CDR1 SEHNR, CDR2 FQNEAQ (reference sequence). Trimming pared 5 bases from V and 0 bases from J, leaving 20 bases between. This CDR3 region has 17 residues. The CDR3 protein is CASSNSAHWMSSYEQYF. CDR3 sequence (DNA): TGTGCCAGCAGCAACTCGGCCCATTGGATGAGCTCCTACGAGCAGTACTTC.

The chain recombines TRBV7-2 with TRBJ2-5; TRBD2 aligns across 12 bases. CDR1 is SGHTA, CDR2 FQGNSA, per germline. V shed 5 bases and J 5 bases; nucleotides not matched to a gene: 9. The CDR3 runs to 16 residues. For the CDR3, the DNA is TGTGCCAGCAGCCTAAGGGGACTAGCGGGTAGGGAGACCCAGTACTTC. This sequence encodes CASSLRGLAGRETQYF.

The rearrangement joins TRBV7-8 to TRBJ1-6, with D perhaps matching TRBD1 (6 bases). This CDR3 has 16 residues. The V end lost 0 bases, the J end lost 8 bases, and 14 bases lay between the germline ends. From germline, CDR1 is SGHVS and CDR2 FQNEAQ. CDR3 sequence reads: CASSLAPGGGDSPLHF. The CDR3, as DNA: TGTGCCAGCAGCTTAGCGCCCGGGGGGGGCGATTCACCCCTCCACTTT.

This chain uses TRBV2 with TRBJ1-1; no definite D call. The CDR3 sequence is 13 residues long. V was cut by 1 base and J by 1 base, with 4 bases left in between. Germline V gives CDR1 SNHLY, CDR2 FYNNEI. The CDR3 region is CASSEEGNTEAFF. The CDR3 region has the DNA TGTGCCAGCAGTGAAGAGGGGAACACTGAAGCTTTCTTT.

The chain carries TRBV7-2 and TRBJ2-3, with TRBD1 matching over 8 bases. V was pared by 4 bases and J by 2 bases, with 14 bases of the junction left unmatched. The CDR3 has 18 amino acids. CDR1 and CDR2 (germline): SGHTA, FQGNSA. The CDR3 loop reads CASSSPRGQDPFTDTQYF. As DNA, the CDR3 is TGTGCCAGCAGCTCCCCCCGGGGACAGGACCCCTTCACAGATACGCAGTATTTT.

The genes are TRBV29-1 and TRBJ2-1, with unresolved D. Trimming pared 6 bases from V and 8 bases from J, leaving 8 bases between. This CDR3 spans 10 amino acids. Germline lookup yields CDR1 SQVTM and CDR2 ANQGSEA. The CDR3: CSVEQYEQFF. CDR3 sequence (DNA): TGCAGCGTCGAACAGTATGAGCAGTTCTTC.

The CDR3 here is CSARGPVQYF. The CDR3 DNA reads TGCAGTGCTAGAGGGCCCGTGCAGTACTTC. V and J are TRBV20-1 and TRBJ2-7, with D unresolved. Germline loops: CDR1 DFQATT, CDR2 SNEGSKA (reference sequence). Between the trimmed V and J ends, which lost 1 base and 9 bases, there was a span of 7 bases. This CDR3 has 10 amino acids.

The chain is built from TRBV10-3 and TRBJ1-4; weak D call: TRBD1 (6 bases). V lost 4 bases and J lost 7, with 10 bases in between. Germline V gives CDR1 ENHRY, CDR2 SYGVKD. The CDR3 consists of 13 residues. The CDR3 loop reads CAISAPQGEKLFF. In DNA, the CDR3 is TGTGCCATCAGTGCACCACAGGGTGAAAAACTGTTTTTT.